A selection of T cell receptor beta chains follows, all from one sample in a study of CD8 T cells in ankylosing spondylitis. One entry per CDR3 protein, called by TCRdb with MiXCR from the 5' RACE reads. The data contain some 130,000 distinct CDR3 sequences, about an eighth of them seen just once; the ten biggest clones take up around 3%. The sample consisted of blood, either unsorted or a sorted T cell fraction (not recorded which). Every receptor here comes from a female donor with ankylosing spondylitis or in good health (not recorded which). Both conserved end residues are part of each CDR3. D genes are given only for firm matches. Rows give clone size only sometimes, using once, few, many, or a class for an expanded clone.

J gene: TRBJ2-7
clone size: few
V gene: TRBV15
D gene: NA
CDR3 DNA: TGTGCCACCAGCAGAGGGGGGATCTCCTACGAGCAGTACTTC
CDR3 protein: CATSRGGISYEQYF

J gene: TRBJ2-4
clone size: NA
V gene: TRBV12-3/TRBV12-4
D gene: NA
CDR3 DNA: TGTGCCAGCAGTTTAGGTCTCGATAAAAACAGGCAGTACTTC
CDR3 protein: CASSLGLDKNRQYF

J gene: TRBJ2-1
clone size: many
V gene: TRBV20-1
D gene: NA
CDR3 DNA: TGCAGTGCTAGACGGAGTGGGGGGCAACTAATCGATGAGCAGTTCTTC
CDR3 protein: CSARRSGGQLIDEQFF

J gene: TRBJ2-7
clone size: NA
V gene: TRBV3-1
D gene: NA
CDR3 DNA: TGTGCCAGCAGCCGTCTCCCGCAAGGGTCCGGGGGCCACGAGCAGTACTTC
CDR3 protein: CASSRLPQGSGGHEQYF

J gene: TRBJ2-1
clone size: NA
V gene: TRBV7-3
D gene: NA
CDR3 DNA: TGTGCCAGCAGCTTATCGGCAACTTTCTCCTACAATGAGCAGTTCTTC
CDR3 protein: CASSLSATFSYNEQFF

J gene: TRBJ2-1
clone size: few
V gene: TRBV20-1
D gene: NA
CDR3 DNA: TGCAGTGCTAGAGAGGCCGCTCGAGGCGATGAGCAGTTCTTC
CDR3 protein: CSAREAARGDEQFF

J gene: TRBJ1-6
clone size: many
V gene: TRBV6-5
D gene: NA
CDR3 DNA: TGTGCCAGCAGTTACCAAGGACATTATTCACCCCTCCACTTT
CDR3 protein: CASSYQGHYSPLHF

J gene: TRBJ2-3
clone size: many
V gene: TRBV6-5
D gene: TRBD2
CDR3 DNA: TGTGCCAGCAGTTCCTTAGCGGGGCGCACAGATACGCAGTATTTT
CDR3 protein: CASSSLAGRTDTQYF

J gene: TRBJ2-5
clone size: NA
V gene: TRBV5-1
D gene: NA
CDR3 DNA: TGCGCCAGCAGCTCCGGACCTCAACTAGGGGAGACCCAGTACTTC
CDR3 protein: CASSSGPQLGETQYF

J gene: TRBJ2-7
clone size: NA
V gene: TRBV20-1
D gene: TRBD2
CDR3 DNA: TGCAGCGCCGTTTTAGCGGGAGGTTACGAGCAGTCCTTC
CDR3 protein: CSAVLAGGYEQSF

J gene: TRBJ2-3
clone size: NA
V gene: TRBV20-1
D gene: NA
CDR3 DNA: TGCAGTGCTAGACGAATCGACAGAGTTAGCACAGATACGCAGTATTTT
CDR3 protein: CSARRIDRVSTDTQYF

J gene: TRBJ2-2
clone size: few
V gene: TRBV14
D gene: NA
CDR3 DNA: TGTGCCAGCAGCCCACAGGGATTCGGGGAGCTGTTTTTT
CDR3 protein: CASSPQGFGELFF

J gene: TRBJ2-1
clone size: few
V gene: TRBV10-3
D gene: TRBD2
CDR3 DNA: TGTGCCATCAGTGAGAAGGGCGGGGGGTCCGATGAGCAGTTCTTC
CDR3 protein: CAISEKGGGSDEQFF

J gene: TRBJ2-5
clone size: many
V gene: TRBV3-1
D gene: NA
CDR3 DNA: TGTGCCAGCAGCCAAGTCGGTCAAACAGAGGAGACCCAGTACTTC
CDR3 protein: CASSQVGQTEETQYF

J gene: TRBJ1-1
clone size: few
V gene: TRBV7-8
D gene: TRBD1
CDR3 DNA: TGTGCCAGCAGCAACAGATGGCGCGGGACAGGGAGCACTGAAGCTTTCTTT
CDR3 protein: CASSNRWRGTGSTEAFF

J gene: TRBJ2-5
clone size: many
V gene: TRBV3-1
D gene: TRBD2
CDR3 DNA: TGTGCCAGCAGCCAACGGACTAGCGGGGGGACGAACCAAGAGACCCAGTACTTC
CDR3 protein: CASSQRTSGGTNQETQYF

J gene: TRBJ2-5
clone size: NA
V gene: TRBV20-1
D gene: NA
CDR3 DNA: TGCAGTGCACGGACAGCCTCAGAGACCCAGTACTTC
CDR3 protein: CSARTASETQYF

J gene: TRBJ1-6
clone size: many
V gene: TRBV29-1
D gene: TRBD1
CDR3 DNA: TGCAGCGTGAGGACAGGGCTCAATTCACCCCTCCACTTT
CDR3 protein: CSVRTGLNSPLHF

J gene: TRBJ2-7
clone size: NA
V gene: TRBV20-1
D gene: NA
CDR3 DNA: TGCAGTGCTCCGGGACCCAGCTCCTACGAGCAGTACTTC
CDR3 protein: CSAPGPSSYEQYF

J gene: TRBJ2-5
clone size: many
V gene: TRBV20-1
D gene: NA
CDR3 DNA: TGCAGCTACCGGACGGGCTACCAAGAGACCCAGTACTTC
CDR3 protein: CSYRTGYQETQYF

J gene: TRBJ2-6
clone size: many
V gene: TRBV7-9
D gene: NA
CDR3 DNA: TGTGCCAGCAGCTTATTGGCTGGGGCCAACGTCCTGACTTTC
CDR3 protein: CASSLLAGANVLTF

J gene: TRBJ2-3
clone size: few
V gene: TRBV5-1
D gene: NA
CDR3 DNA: TGCGCCAGCAGCTTGCCCCCCTGGCAGGGGACCAACACAGATACGCAGTATTTT
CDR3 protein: CASSLPPWQGTNTDTQYF

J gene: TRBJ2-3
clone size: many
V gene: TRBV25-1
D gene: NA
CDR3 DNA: TGTGCCAGCAGTGAACCCCAGCGCACAGATACGCAGTATTTT
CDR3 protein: CASSEPQRTDTQYF

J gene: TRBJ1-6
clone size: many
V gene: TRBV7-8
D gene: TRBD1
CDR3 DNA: TGTGCCAGCAGCCCCCTCGGACAGGATTATAATTCACCCCTCCACTTT
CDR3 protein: CASSPLGQDYNSPLHF

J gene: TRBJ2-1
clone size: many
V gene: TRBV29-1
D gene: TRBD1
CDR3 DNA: TGCAGCGGGGCCGGACAGGGAACCTACAATGAGCAGTTCTTC
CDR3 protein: CSGAGQGTYNEQFF

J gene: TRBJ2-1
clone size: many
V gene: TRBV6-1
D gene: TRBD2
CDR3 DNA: TGTGCCAGCAGTCCCCAGCGGGAGGGCTCACACAATGAGCAGTTCTTC
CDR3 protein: CASSPQREGSHNEQFF

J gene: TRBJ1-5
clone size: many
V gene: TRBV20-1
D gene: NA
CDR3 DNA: TGCAGTGCCACAGAGGGAAGCAATCAGCCCCAGCATTTT
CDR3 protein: CSATEGSNQPQHF

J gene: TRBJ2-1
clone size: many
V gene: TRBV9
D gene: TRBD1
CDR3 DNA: TGTGCCAGCAGCGGACGAATGGGACAGGGTTTATACAATGAGCAGTTCTTC
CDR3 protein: CASSGRMGQGLYNEQFF

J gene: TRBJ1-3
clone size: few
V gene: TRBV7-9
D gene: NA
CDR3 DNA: TGTGCCAGCAGCCCGAACGCTGGCTCTGGAAACACCATATATTTT
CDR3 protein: CASSPNAGSGNTIYF

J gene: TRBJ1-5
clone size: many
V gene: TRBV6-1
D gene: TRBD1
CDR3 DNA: TGTGCCAGCAGTGCCGGACAGGGAACGAGTCAGCCCCAGCATTTT
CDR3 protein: CASSAGQGTSQPQHF

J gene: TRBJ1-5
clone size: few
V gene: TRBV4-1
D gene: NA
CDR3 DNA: TGCGCCAGCAGCCCAATCGGATCCCAGCCCCAGCATTTT
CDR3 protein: CASSPIGSQPQHF

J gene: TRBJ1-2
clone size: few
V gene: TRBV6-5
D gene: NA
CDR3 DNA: TGTGCCAGCAGTCCCCGGGACTATGGCTACACCTTC
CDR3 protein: CASSPRDYGYTF

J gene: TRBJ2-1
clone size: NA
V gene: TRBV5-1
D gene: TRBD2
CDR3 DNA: TGCGCCAGCAGCTTGGACGGGAGGGCCAAATACAATGAGCAGTTCTTC
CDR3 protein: CASSLDGRAKYNEQFF

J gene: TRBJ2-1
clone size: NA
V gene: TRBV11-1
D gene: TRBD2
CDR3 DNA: TGTGCCAGCAGCTTAGCGCAGCGGGATTGGGAGCAGTTCTTC
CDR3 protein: CASSLAQRDWEQFF

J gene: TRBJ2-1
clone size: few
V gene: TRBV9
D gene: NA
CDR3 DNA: TGTGCCAGCAGCGTAGGACTAGGGATCGGGAATGAGCAGTTCTTC
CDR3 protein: CASSVGLGIGNEQFF

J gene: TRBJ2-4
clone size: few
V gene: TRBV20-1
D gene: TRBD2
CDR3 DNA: TGCAGTGCAACCGGGACTAGCGGTCTAGCCAAAAACATTCAGTACTTC
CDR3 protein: CSATGTSGLAKNIQYF

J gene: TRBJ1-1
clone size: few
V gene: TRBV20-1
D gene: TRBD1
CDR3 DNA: TGCAGTGCTAGAGATCCGGCAGGGGGTCGCCAAGCTTTCTTT
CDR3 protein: CSARDPAGGRQAFF